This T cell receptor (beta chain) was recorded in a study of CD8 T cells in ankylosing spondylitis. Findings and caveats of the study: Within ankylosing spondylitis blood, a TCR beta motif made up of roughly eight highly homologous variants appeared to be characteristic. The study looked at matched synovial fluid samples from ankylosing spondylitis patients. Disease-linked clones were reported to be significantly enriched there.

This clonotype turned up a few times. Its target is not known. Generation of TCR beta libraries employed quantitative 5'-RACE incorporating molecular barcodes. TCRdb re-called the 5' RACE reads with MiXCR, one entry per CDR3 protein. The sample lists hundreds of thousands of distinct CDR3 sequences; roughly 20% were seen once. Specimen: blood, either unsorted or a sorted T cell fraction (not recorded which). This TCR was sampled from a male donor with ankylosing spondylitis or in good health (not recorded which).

CDR3 sequence (DNA): TGCGCCAGCAGCCCGGACAGGGGGGACCAAGAGACCCAGTACTTC. It yields the protein CASSPDRGDQETQYF. This rearrangement joins TRBV5-1 to TRBJ2-5, with 10 nucleotides matching TRBD1. The J segment lost 0 bases and the V segment lost 4 bases, leaving 3 bases of the junction unmatched. CDR1 and CDR2 from the germline V gene are SGHRS and YFSETQ. The CDR3 consists of 15 residues.